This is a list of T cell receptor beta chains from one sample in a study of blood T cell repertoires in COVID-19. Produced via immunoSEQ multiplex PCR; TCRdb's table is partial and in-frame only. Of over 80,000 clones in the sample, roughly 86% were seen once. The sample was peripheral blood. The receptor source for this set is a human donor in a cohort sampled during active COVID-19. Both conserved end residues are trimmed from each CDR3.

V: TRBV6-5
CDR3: ASSYDRNTDTQY

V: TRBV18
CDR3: ASSANPGGVNTEAF

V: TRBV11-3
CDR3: ASSWGQGGEQY

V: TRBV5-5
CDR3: ASSLSFQGAQYF

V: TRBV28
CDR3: ASSKLAGGPNEQF

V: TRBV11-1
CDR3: ASSLITSGSNEQF

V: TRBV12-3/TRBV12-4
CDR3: ASSAGTNYGYT

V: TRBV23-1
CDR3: APLNLAVPGNYEQY

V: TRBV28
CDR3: ASRAPGITYEQY

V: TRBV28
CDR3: ASSSHGLAGVRYEQY

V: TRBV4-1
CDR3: ASSQDAQLAGGETQY

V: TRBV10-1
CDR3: ASSGGQFSNTGELF

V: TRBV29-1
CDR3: SVEEPRGEPQH

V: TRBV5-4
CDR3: ASSLTGADTQY

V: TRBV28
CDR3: ASSLGGQGAPSGQY